Listed below are T cell receptor beta chains from one sample, sequenced in a study of cytomegalovirus exposure and HLA in healthy donors. Libraries were prepared by immunoSEQ multiplex PCR; TCRdb keeps only in-frame clonotypes and omits some of them. The top ten clones hold 4.1% of a sample with approximately 100,000 clones, approximately 72% of them seen once. The material sequenced was PBMCs. The receptor source for this set is a woman between 40 and 50 years old in good health and CMV-seropositive. Each CDR3 is given with its conserved first and last residue. Fields, in order: J gene, clone size, D gene, V gene, CDR3 DNA, CDR3 protein. A D gene is named only where the DNA matches it firmly. Some rows mark clone size as missing; the rest say once, few, many or name a class of expanded clone.

>TRBJ2-2|once|.|TRBV30
TGTGCCTGGGGGCGGGGGAACACCGGGGAGCTGTTTTTT
CAWGRGNTGELFF
>TRBJ2-6|.|TRBD2|TRBV13
TGTGCCAGCAGCTTAGGCCTTACACTAGCGGCCTCTGGGGCCAACGTCCTGACTTTC
CASSLGLTLAASGANVLTF
>TRBJ1-5|.|.|TRBV28
TGTGCCAGCAGTTTCGATCAGCCCCAGCATTTT
CASSFDQPQHF
>TRBJ1-1|.|.|TRBV11-2
TGTGCCAGCAGCTTTTTGACTGGATTGGGCACTGAAGCTTTCTTT
CASSFLTGLGTEAFF
>TRBJ2-2|few|TRBD1|TRBV6-5
TGTGCCAGCAGTTACGGGGACAGGGTAACCGGGGAGCTGTTTTTT
CASSYGDRVTGELFF
>TRBJ2-3|.|.|TRBV20-1
TGCAGTGCTAGACTAGTTGATACGCAGTATTTT
CSARLVDTQYF
>TRBJ2-5|.|TRBD2|TRBV6-5
TGTGCCAGCAGTTACTCGGCTAGCGGGAGACGGGAGACCCAGTACTTC
CASSYSASGRRETQYF
>TRBJ2-2|.|TRBD2|TRBV28
TGTGCCAGCAGACCTCGGGGACTAGCGGAGAACACCGGGGAGCTGTTTTTT
CASRPRGLAENTGELFF
>TRBJ1-2|once|.|TRBV11-2
TGTGCCAGCAGCTCCACTGGGGGGAACTATGGCTACACCTTC
CASSSTGGNYGYTF
>TRBJ1-2|.|.|TRBV19
TGTGCCAGTAGAGCCGCCTTCGCGTGGCAAACTAATGGCTACACCTTC
CASRAAFAWQTNGYTF
>TRBJ2-3|.|TRBD1|TRBV5-4
TGTGCCAGCAGCTTGGGTGGGACAGGGGGCGCGGCAGATACGCAGTATTTT
CASSLGGTGGAADTQYF
>TRBJ1-4|.|TRBD1|TRBV9
TGTGCCAGCAGCGTGACAGGGGGTAATGAAAAACTGTTTTTT
CASSVTGGNEKLFF
>TRBJ2-3|few|TRBD2|TRBV5-1
TGCGCCAGCAGCTCGGCGGGAGGTTACACAGATACGCAGTATTTT
CASSSAGGYTDTQYF
>TRBJ2-7|.|TRBD2|TRBV27
TGTGCCAGCAGATCCGGGACTAGCGTTCAATTACAATACGAGCAGTACTTC
CASRSGTSVQLQYEQYF
>TRBJ1-2|.|TRBD1|TRBV6-1
TGTGCCAGCAGTGAGGCTGGGCCAGGGGGAGATATTAACTATGGCTACACCTTC
CASSEAGPGGDINYGYTF
>TRBJ2-5|once|.|TRBV6-5
TGTGCCAGCAGTTACTCAGGGGGTAGTGAGGAGACCCAGTACTTC
CASSYSGGSEETQYF
>TRBJ2-1|.|TRBD2|TRBV19
TGTGCCAGTAGTATCCGGGAGGTCTACAATGAGCAGTTCTTC
CASSIREVYNEQFF
>TRBJ2-2|few|.|TRBV6-5
TGTGCCAGCAGTAAACCCACCGGGAACACCGGGGAGCTGTTTTTT
CASSKPTGNTGELFF
>TRBJ2-3|.|TRBD2|TRBV5-1
TGCGCCAGCAGCTCCGGACTAGTCAACACAGATACGCAGTATTTT
CASSSGLVNTDTQYF
>TRBJ1-1|.|.|TRBV14
TGTGCCAGCAGCCAGGGACAAATTTTAATGAACACTGAAGCTTTCTTT
CASSQGQILMNTEAFF
>TRBJ2-5|.|TRBD2|TRBV5-1
TGCGCCAGCAGCTTGGAGCTAGCGGGAGGTGAGACCCAGTACTTC
CASSLELAGGETQYF
>TRBJ2-7|.|TRBD1|TRBV5-1
TGCGCCAGCAGCCAGGGGGTCTACGAGCAGTACTTC
CASSQGVYEQYF
>TRBJ2-7|once|TRBD1|TRBV9
TGTGCCAGCAGCGCCTCCGGGACAGGGACCTACGAGCAGTACTTC
CASSASGTGTYEQYF
>TRBJ1-1|.|TRBD1|TRBV15
TGTGCCACCAGCCGGCCAGGGGGTACCCGGACTGAAGCTTTCTTT
CATSRPGGTRTEAFF
>TRBJ1-1|.|.|TRBV19
TGTGCCAGTAGTATTTTGTCCGGGACTGAAGCTTTCTTT
CASSILSGTEAFF
>TRBJ1-1|.|.|TRBV7-3
TGTGCCAGCAGCTTACAGCCGGGTATGAACACTGAAGCTTTCTTT
CASSLQPGMNTEAFF
>TRBJ2-3|.|TRBD2|TRBV10-2
TGCGCCACGCGCCGGACTAGCGATTCTTTTGCGCAGTATTTT
CATRRTSDSFAQYF
>TRBJ2-1|.|.|TRBV30
TGTGCCTGGAGTCGGGACTCTTATGAGCAGTTCTTC
CAWSRDSYEQFF
>TRBJ1-2|.|.|TRBV12-5
TGTGCTAGTGGTTTTCCGGGACAAGACTATGGCTACACCTTC
CASGFPGQDYGYTF
>TRBJ1-4|.|TRBD1|TRBV10-3
TGTGCCATCAGTGATTCATGGACAGGGAATGAAAAACTGTTTTTT
CAISDSWTGNEKLFF
>TRBJ2-3|.|.|TRBV19
TGTGCCAGTAGTGCCTACTACACAGATACGCAGTATTTT
CASSAYYTDTQYF
>TRBJ1-2|.|.|TRBV5-1
TGCGCCAGCAGCTTGGGGGTGCAGGTGTATGGCTACACCTTC
CASSLGVQVYGYTF
>TRBJ1-4|.|.|TRBV5-5
TGTGCCAGCAGCTTGGGGCAGGTCCGTAATGAAAAACTGTTTTTT
CASSLGQVRNEKLFF
>TRBJ2-3|.|TRBD2|TRBV10-1
TGCGCCAGCAGTGCAGAAAAAGCGGGAGATAAAGATACGCAGTATTTT
CASSAEKAGDKDTQYF
>TRBJ1-3|once|.|TRBV7-2
TGTGCCAGCAGCTTAGTAGGAGGGAGCTCTGGAAACACCATATATTTT
CASSLVGGSSGNTIYF
>TRBJ2-1|.|.|TRBV15
TGTGCCACCAGCAGAGGGGTTAGCTTGGGTGAGCAGTTCTTC
CATSRGVSLGEQFF
>TRBJ2-7|.|TRBD2|TRBV5-4
TGTGCCAGCAGCTTGGGTGGACTAGCGGGATCCGAGCAGTACTTC
CASSLGGLAGSEQYF
>TRBJ2-1|.|TRBD2|TRBV7-8
TGTGCCAGCAGCCCTCTAGCGGGGAACTACAATGAGCAGTTCTTC
CASSPLAGNYNEQFF
>TRBJ2-3|.|TRBD2|TRBV6-1
TGTGCCAGCAGTGCAGGACTAGCGGGAGGAGCAGATACGCAGTATTTT
CASSAGLAGGADTQYF
>TRBJ2-4|.|.|TRBV10-1
TGCGCCAGCAGAGACTGGACAGTCCACAGAGCCAAAAACATTCAGTACTTC
CASRDWTVHRAKNIQYF
>TRBJ2-2|.|.|TRBV19
TGTGCCAGTAGGAGGGTTGGCACCGGGGAGCTGTTTTTT
CASRRVGTGELFF
>TRBJ2-5|.|TRBD2|TRBV2
TGTGCCAGCAGTGCGGAGCGGGAAACCCCCGCAACCGGGGAGACCCAGTACTTC
CASSAERETPATGETQYF
>TRBJ2-7|.|TRBD2|TRBV28
TGTGCCAGCAGTAGGGGACTAGTTGACCTTTACGAGCAGTACTTC
CASSRGLVDLYEQYF
>TRBJ2-3|.|.|TRBV9
TGTGCCAGCAGCGTCATCGGGGAACGCACAGATACGCAGTATTTT
CASSVIGERTDTQYF
>TRBJ1-1|.|.|TRBV29-1
TGCAGCGTTGAAGATCGGGAGGGTCAGGGAGCTTTCTTT
CSVEDREGQGAFF
>TRBJ2-1|.|.|TRBV5-6
TGTGCCAGCAGCATGGGGCACCTGCACTACAATGAGCAGTTCTTC
CASSMGHLHYNEQFF
>TRBJ2-3|.|TRBD1|TRBV30
TGTGCCTGGAGTGTAAGGGCAGGGGGCATAGATACGCAGTATTTT
CAWSVRAGGIDTQYF
>TRBJ1-3|.|TRBD1|TRBV27
TGTGCCAGCAGTACCCAGGGACAGGGGGTTAACACCATATATTTT
CASSTQGQGVNTIYF
>TRBJ2-3|.|.|TRBV27
TGTGCCAGCAGGGCCCTTGGCACAGATACGCAGTATTTT
CASRALGTDTQYF
>TRBJ1-1|few|.|TRBV28
TGTGCCACACGCACCGGGACACTTAACACTGAAGCTTTCTTT
CATRTGTLNTEAFF
>TRBJ1-5|.|.|TRBV5-1
TGCGCCAGCAGGGGAGGGGAAAATCAGCCCCAGCATTTT
CASRGGENQPQHF
>TRBJ2-7|few|.|TRBV18
TGTGCCAGCTCACAAGGAGGAACCTTCGAGCAGTACTTC
CASSQGGTFEQYF